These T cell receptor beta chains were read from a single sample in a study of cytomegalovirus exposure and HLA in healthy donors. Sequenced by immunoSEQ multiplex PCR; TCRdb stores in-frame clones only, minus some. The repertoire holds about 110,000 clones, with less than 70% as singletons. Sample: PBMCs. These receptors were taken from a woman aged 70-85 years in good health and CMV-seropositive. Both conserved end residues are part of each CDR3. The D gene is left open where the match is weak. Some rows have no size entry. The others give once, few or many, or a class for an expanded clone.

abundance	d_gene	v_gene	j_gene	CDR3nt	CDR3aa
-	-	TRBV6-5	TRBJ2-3	TGTGCCAGCAGACTAGGGATGAGCACAGATACGCAGTATTTT	CASRLGMSTDTQYF
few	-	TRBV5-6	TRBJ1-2	TGTGCCAGCAGCTTGGCGACAACAAGCTATGGCTACACCTTC	CASSLATTSYGYTF
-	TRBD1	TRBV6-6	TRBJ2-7	TGTGCCAGCAGTACCGGGACAGGTAGAAACTACGAGCAGTACTTC	CASSTGTGRNYEQYF
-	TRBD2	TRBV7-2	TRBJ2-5	TGTGCCAGCAGCTTGATGTCGTTAGCGGGGGGGCAAGAGACCCAGTACTTC	CASSLMSLAGGQETQYF
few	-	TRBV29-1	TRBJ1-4	TGCAGCGTTGACCCCGGTGGTGAAAAACTGTTTTTT	CSVDPGGEKLFF
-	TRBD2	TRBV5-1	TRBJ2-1	TGCGCCAGCAGCGGCGGACTAGCGGGGGTTGGCGGTGAGCAGTTCTTC	CASSGGLAGVGGEQFF
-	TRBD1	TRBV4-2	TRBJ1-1	TGTGCCAGCAGCCAAACCGCCGGACAGGGACGGTGGACTGAAGCTTTCTTT	CASSQTAGQGRWTEAFF
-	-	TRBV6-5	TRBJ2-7	TGTGCCAGCAGTTACTCGAGAACGGGAACCTACGAGCAGTACTTC	CASSYSRTGTYEQYF
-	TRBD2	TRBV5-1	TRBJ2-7	TGCGCCAGCAGCCTCGAAAGTCATTACGGACTAGCGTCCTACGAGCAGTACTTC	CASSLESHYGLASYEQYF
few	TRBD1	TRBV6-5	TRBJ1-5	TGTGCCAGCAGGGACAGGTCTAGCAATCAGCCCCAGCATTTT	CASRDRSSNQPQHF
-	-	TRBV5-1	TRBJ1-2	TGCGCCAGCAGCATTACAGGGACTAACTATGGCTACACCTTC	CASSITGTNYGYTF
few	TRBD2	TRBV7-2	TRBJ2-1	TGTGCCAGCAGCCCTTCCCTAGCGGGGGGCTACAATGAGCAGTTCTTC	CASSPSLAGGYNEQFF
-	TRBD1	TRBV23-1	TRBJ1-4	TGCGCCAGCAGTCAATCTAAGGGGACAGGTAATGAAAAACTGTTTTTT	CASSQSKGTGNEKLFF
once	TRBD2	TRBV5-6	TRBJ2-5	TGTGCCAGCAGCCAGACTAGCGGGGGCCGCCAAGAGACCCAGTACTTC	CASSQTSGGRQETQYF
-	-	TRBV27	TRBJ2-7	TGTGCCACCGCACAGGGTCCGGACGAGCAGTACTTC	CATAQGPDEQYF
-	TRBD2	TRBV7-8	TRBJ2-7	TGTGCCAGCAGCTTGGGGACTAGCGGGGTCTACGAGCAGTACTTC	CASSLGTSGVYEQYF
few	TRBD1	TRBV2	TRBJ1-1	TGTGCCAGCAGTTCGGGACAGGGTGTCGCAGCTTTCTTT	CASSSGQGVAAFF
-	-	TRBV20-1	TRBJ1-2	TGCAGTGCTAGAGGACAGGTGGGCTACACCTTC	CSARGQVGYTF
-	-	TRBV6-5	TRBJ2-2	TGTGCCAGCAGTAGGAACTACCAAAACACCGGGGAGCTGTTTTTT	CASSRNYQNTGELFF
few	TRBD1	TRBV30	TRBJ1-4	TGTGCCTGGAGCTTACAGGGGCCCGGAAAACTGTTTTTT	CAWSLQGPGKLFF
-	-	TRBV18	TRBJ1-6	TGTGCCAGCTCACCAATTGGGAAGGAGGGCTCACCCCTCCACTTT	CASSPIGKEGSPLHF
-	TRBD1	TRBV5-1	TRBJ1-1	TGCGCCAGCAGCAAAATGGGACAGCCGAACACTGAAGCTTTCTTT	CASSKMGQPNTEAFF